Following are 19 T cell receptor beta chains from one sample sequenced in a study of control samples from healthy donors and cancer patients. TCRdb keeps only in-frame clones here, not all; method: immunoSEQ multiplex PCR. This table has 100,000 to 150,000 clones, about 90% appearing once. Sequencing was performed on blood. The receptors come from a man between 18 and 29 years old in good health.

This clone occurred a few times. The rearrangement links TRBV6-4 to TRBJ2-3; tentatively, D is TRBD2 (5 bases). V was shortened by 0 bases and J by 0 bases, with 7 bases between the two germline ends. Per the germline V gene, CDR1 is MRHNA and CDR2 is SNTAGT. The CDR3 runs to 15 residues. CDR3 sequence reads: CASSDSAASTDTQYF. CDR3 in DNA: TGTGCCAGCAGTGACTCAGCGGCTAGCACAGATACGCAGTATTTT.

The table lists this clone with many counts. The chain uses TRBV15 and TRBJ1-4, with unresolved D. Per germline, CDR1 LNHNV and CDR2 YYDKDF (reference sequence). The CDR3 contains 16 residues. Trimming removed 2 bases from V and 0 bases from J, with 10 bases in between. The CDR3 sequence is CATSRKPRATNEKLFF. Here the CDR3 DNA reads TGTGCCACCAGCAGAAAGCCTAGGGCAACTAATGAAAAACTGTTTTTT.

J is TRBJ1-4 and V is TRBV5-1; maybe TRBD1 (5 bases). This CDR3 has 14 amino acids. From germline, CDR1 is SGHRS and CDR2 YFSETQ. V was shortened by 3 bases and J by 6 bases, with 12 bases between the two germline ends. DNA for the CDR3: TGCGCCAGCAGCTCTGGGGGGAACGATGAAAAACTGTTTTTT. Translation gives CASSSGGNDEKLFF. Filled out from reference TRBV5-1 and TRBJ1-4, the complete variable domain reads KAGVTQTPRYLIKTRGQQVTLSCSPISGHRSVSWYQQTPGQGLQFLFEYFSETQRNKGNFPGRFSGRQFSNSRSEMNVSTLELGDSALYLCASSSGGNDEKLFFGSGTQLSVL.

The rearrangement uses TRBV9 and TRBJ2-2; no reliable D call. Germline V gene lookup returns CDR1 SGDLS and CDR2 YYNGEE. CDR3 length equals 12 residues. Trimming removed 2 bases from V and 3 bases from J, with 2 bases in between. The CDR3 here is CASSVYTGELFF. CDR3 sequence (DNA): TGTGCCAGCAGCGTTTACACCGGGGAGCTGTTTTTT.

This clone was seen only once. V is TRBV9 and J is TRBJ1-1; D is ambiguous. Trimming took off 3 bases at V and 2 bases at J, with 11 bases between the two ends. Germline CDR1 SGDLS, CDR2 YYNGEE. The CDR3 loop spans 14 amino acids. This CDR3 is CASSARVTNTEAFF. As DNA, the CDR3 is TGTGCCAGCAGCGCGAGGGTCACAAACACTGAAGCTTTCTTT.

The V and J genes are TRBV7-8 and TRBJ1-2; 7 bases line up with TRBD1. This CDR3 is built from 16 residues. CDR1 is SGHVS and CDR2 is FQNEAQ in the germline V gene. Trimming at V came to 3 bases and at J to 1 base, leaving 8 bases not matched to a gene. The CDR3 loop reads CASSFNRDSINYGYTF. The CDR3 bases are TGTGCCAGCAGCTTCAACCGGGACAGTATTAACTATGGCTACACCTTC. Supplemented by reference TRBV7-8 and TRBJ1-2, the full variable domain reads GAGVSQSPRYKVAKRGQDVALRCDPISGHVSLFWYQQALGQGPEFLTYFQNEAQLDKSGLPSDRFFAERPEGSVSTLKIQRTQQEDSAVYLCASSFNRDSINYGYTFGSGTRLTVV.

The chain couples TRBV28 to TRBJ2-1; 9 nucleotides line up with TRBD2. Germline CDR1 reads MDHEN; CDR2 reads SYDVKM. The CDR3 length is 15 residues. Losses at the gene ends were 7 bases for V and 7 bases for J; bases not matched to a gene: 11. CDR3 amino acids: CASTARAGGRNEQFF. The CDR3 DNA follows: TGTGCCAGCACCGCGCGGGCGGGAGGGCGGAATGAGCAGTTCTTC. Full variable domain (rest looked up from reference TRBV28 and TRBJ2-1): DVKVTQSSRYLVKRTGEKVFLECVQDMDHENMFWYRQDPGLGLRLIYFSYDVKMKEKGDIPEGYSVSREKKERFSLILESASTNQTSMYLCASTARAGGRNEQFFGPGTRLTVL.

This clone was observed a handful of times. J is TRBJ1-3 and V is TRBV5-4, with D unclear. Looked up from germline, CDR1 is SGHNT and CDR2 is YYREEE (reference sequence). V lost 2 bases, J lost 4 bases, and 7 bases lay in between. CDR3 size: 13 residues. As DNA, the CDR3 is TGTGCCAGCAGCTTAGGCGCCGGAAACACCATATATTTT. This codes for CASSLGAGNTIYF.

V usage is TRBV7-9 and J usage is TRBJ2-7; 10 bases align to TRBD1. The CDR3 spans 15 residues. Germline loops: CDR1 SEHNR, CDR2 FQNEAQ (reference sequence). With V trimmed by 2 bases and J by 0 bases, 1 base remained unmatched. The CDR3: CASSLWTGGSYEQYF. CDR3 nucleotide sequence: TGTGCCAGCAGCTTATGGACAGGGGGCTCCTACGAGCAGTACTTC.

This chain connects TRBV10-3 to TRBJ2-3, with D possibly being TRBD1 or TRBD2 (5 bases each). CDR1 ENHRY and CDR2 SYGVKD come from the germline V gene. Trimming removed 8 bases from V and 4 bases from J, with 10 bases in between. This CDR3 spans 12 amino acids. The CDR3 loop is CAIGGRADTQYF. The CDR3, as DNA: TGTGCCATCGGGGGTAGGGCAGATACGCAGTATTTT.

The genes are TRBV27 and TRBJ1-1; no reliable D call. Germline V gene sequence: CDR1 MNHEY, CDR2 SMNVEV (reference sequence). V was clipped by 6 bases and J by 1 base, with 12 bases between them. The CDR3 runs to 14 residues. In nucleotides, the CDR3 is TGTGCCAGCAGCCCCGAAATCCCGAACACTGAAGCTTTCTTT. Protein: CASSPEIPNTEAFF.

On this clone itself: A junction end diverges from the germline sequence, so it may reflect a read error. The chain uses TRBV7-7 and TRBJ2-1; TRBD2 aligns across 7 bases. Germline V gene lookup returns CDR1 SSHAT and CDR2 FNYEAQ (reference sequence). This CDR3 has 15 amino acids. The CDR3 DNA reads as TGTGCTAGCAGCGCTAGTGGGCTAGCGGAGGGGGAGCAGTTCTTC. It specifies CASSASGLAEGEQFF. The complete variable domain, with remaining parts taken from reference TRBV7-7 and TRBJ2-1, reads GAGVSQSPRYKVTKRGQDVTLRCDPISSHATLYWYQQALGQGPEFLTYFNYEAQPDKSGLPSDRFSAERPEGSISTLTIQRTEQRDSAMYRCASSASGLAEGEQFFGPGTRLTVL.

CDR3 DNA sequence: TGTGCCACCAGCAGAGAGATACGGCGTTCTGGAGGCTACACCTTC. Amino acid sequence: CATSREIRRSGGYTF. The chain recombines TRBV15 with TRBJ1-2; D is undetermined. The CDR3 extends over 15 amino acids. Looked up from germline, CDR1 is LNHNV and CDR2 is YYDKDF (reference sequence). V was shortened by 0 bases and J by 8 bases, with 16 bases between the two germline ends.

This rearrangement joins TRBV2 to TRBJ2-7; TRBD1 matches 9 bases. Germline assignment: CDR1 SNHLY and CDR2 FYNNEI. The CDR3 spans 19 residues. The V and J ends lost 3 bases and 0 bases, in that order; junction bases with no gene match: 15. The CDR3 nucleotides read TGTGCCAGCAGTGATACCCCGGGACAGGGTAGACAAAGCTCCTACGAGCAGTACTTC. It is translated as CASSDTPGQGRQSSYEQYF.

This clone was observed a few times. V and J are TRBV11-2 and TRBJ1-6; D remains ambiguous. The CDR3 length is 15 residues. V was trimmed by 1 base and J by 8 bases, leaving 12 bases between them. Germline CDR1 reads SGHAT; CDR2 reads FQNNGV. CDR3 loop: CASSLVGRTYSPLHF. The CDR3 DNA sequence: TGTGCCAGCAGCTTAGTAGGCCGGACCTATTCACCCCTCCACTTT.

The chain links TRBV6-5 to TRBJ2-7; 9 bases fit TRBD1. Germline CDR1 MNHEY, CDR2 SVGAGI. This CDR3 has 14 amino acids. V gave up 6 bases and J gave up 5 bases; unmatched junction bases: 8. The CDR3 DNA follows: TGTGCCAGCAGCCGGGACAGGGAGTCCCACGAGCAGTACTTC. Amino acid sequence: CASSRDRESHEQYF.

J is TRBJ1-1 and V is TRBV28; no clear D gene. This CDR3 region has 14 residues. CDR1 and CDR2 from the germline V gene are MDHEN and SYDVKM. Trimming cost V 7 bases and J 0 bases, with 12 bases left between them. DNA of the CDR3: TGTGCCAGCATTAGGAGGGCTTTGAACACTGAAGCTTTCTTT. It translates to CASIRRALNTEAFF.

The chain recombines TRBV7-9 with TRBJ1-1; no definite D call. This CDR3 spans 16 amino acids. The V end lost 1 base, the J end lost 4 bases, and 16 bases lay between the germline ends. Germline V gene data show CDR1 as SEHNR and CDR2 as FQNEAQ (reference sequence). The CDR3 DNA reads TGTGCCAGCAGCTTAGACCTCTCGATCCGGGGCACTGAAGCTTTCTTT. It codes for CASSLDLSIRGTEAFF.

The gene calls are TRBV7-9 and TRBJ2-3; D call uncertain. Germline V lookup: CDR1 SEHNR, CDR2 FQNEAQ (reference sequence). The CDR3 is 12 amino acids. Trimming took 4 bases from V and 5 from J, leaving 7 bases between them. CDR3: CASSSTIDTQYF. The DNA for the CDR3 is TGTGCCAGCAGCTCCACAATAGATACGCAGTATTTT.